The present T cell receptor (beta chain) was sequenced within a study of T-cell memory formation after mild COVID-19. TCRdb independently ran MiXCR on the 5' RACE reads; one entry per CDR3 protein. The table records 92,000 or so distinct CDR3 sequences, roughly 15% of them present only once. Germline CDR1 is DFQATT and CDR2 is SNEGSKA (reference sequence). Trimming removed 6 bases from V and 4 bases from J, with 10 bases in between. The CDR3 contains 11 residues. The origin of this receptor is a man aged 18-30 years who had mild COVID-19 (a few samples of this study predate the infection). Cell type and time point are not known. Sequencing was carried out using PBMCs or a T cell subset sorted from them (not recorded which). The genes are TRBV20-1 and TRBJ2-7; D might be TRBD2 (5 bases). The CDR3 is CSAAGGYEQYF. The DNA for the CDR3 is TGCAGTGCGGCCGGCGGGTACGAGCAGTACTTC.